These 30 T cell receptor beta chains were sequenced from one sample in a study of CD8+ T cells in alopecia areata (dated 2018 in TCRdb). Library construction relied on the immunoSEQ multiplex PCR assay. For TCR sequencing, RNA was extracted from every sample and reverse transcribed into cDNA to serve as template. In TCRdb, the immuneACCESS table is reduced to in-frame sequences with V and J assigned. These tables do not hold every clone; where another copy was compared, an unresolved V gene accounts for under half, and the others remain unexplained. This sample is represented by about 140,000 clones; 55% of them were singletons. Under 5.5% of the sample comes from the top ten. What was sequenced was CD4+ T cells sorted from blood. The receptor source for this set is a human donor in good health.

The chain employs TRBV5-1 and TRBJ2-7; D is undetermined. From germline, CDR1 is SGHRS and CDR2 YFSETQ. V shed 0 bases and J shed 4 bases, with 11 bases lying between them. CDR3 length: 14 amino acids. The CDR3 DNA follows: TGCGCCAGCAGCTTGGCCGTGGCGGAATACGAGCAGTACTTC. This codes for CASSLAVAEYEQYF.

Regarding this clone: Within the sample, other DNA sequences also encode this same CDR3. The chain has TRBV10-1 and TRBJ2-1; D is uncertain. CDR3 length equals 13 residues. Trimming stripped 2 bases from V and 4 bases from J, with 6 bases between. From germline, CDR1 is WNHNN and CDR2 SYGVQD (reference sequence). CDR3 protein: CASSEKAYNEQFF. CDR3 DNA sequence: TGCGCCAGCAGTGAGAAGGCGTACAATGAGCAGTTCTTC.

This clone was seen more than once but under ten times. This sequence joins TRBV7-8 and TRBJ2-7; possible D gene TRBD1, 5 bases. The germline gives CDR1 SGHVS, CDR2 FQNEAQ. CDR3 length equals 12 residues. With 0 bases removed from V and 7 bases from J, the gap between germline ends came to 7 bases. The CDR3 nucleotides read TGTGCCAGCAGCTTAGCGAAGGGGGAGCAGTACTTC. This gives the protein CASSLAKGEQYF.

The rearrangement links TRBV18 to TRBJ2-5, with D hard to call. The CDR3 spans 13 residues. Germline V gene data show CDR1 as KGHSH and CDR2 as LQKENI. Trimming pared 5 bases from V and 5 bases from J, leaving 12 bases between. CDR3 sequence: CASSTKNGETQYF. In nucleotides, the CDR3 is TGTGCCAGCTCAACCAAAAACGGGGAGACCCAGTACTTC.

This clone turned up a few times. The rearrangement uses TRBV5-1 and TRBJ1-2, with D uncertain. V was shortened by 0 bases and J by 8 bases, with 11 bases between the two germline ends. This CDR3 is built from 13 residues. Germline values: CDR1 SGHRS, CDR2 YFSETQ. CDR3 DNA sequence: TGCGCCAGCAGCTTGGTAACTGGGTTCGGCTACACCTTC. This gives the protein CASSLVTGFGYTF.

This CDR3 is CASISGRGSYEQYF. DNA for the CDR3: TGTGCCAGCATTAGCGGGAGGGGATCCTACGAGCAGTACTTC. The chain combines TRBV28 with TRBJ2-7; 11 positions agree with TRBD2. The CDR3 consists of 14 residues. V lost 7 bases, J lost 1 base, and 3 bases stayed unmatched. Germline CDR1 MDHEN, CDR2 SYDVKM.

CDR3 DNA: TGTGCCAGCGGGAAGTGGGGGTACGAGCAGTACTTC. Translated: CASGKWGYEQYF. The rearrangement joins TRBV28 to TRBJ2-7, with D possibly called TRBD1 or TRBD2 (5 bases each). The V end was cut by 8 bases, the J end by 4 bases, with 12 bases between. This CDR3 comprises 12 residues. In germline, CDR1 is MDHEN, CDR2 SYDVKM.

The chain couples TRBV19 to TRBJ1-2, with D unresolved. The V and J ends lost 2 bases and 7 bases respectively, with 14 bases between them. The CDR3 spans 14 residues. Per germline, CDR1 LNHDA and CDR2 SQIVND (reference sequence). CDR3 in amino acids: CASSISPGLVGYTF. For the CDR3, the DNA is TGTGCCAGTAGTATAAGCCCGGGTTTGGTTGGCTACACCTTC.

There are a few counts of this clone. The chain is built from TRBV5-4 and TRBJ2-7; weak D call: TRBD2 (5 bases). The V end lost 0 bases, the J end lost 7 bases, and 8 bases lay between the germline ends. Germline CDR1 reads SGHNT; CDR2 reads YYREEE (reference sequence). The CDR3 extends over 12 amino acids. The CDR3 coding sequence is TGTGCCAGCAGCTTGGCGGGAACGGAGCAGTACTTC. It yields the protein CASSLAGTEQYF.

This clone was counted between two and nine times. The J gene is TRBJ1-2, the V gene TRBV7-9; D ambiguous. Germline-derived CDR1 and CDR2 are SEHNR and FQNEAQ (reference sequence). Trimming shortened V by 5 bases and J by 10 bases, and 2 bases separated the two germline ends. This CDR3 spans 8 amino acids. The CDR3: CASSVYTF. The CDR3 DNA reads TGTGCCAGCAGCGTCTACACCTTC.

The V gene is TRBV30, the J gene TRBJ2-3; 7 bases are shared with TRBD2. The CDR3 extends over 15 amino acids. Trimming at V came to 6 bases and at J to 2 bases, leaving 11 bases not matched to a gene. CDR1 is GTSNPN and CDR2 is SVGIG in the germline V gene (reference sequence). The CDR3 nucleotides read TGTGCCTGTTCCTCTAGCGGACGTTTCACAGATACGCAGTATTTT. It is translated as CACSSSGRFTDTQYF.

The chain uses TRBV13 and TRBJ2-3; TRBD2 matches at 12 bases. The CDR3 loop spans 20 amino acids. After removal of 2 bases from V and 4 bases from J, the junction contained 16 bases not matched to a gene. From germline, CDR1 is PRHDT and CDR2 FYEKMQ (reference sequence). As DNA, the CDR3 is TGTGCCAGCAGCTTATACCTTCGGGCTAGCGGGAGGGCCGTTGCAGATACGCAGTATTTT. Translated: CASSLYLRASGRAVADTQYF.

This chain joins TRBV30 and TRBJ1-2, with D uncertain. Per germline, CDR1 GTSNPN and CDR2 SVGIG (reference sequence). V was pared by 0 bases and J by 1 base, with 24 bases between. The CDR3 runs 19 residues. CDR3 DNA: TGTGCCTGGAGTGTACCGAGTAAGGTGTTGCCACAAGGTAACTATGGCTACACCTTC. Translating gives CAWSVPSKVLPQGNYGYTF.

This clone occurred a few times. This chain links TRBV19 with TRBJ2-1; the D is unclear. V was pared by 3 bases and J by 9 bases, with 12 bases between. The germline V gene encodes CDR1 LNHDA and CDR2 SQIVND (reference sequence). CDR3 size: 13 residues. The CDR3 spells CASSIPLHSEQFF. The CDR3 region has the DNA TGTGCCAGTAGTATCCCCCTCCATAGTGAGCAGTTCTTC.

The chain carries TRBV6-6 and TRBJ2-7; 7 positions match TRBD1. Trimming removed 5 bases from V and 1 base from J; junction bases left unmatched: 5. Germline lookup yields CDR1 MNHNY and CDR2 SVGAGI (reference sequence). The CDR3 extends over 14 amino acids. The CDR3 reads CASSPRQGSYEQYF. The DNA of the CDR3 is TGTGCCAGCAGTCCCAGACAGGGATCCTACGAGCAGTACTTC.

The V call is TRBV29-1, the J call TRBJ2-2; D gene unclear. There are 14 residues in the CDR3. CDR1 is SQVTM and CDR2 is ANQGSEA in the germline V gene. Trimming removed 4 bases from V and 4 bases from J, with 13 bases in between. The CDR3 sequence: CSVGAARGTGELFF. The CDR3 DNA reads as TGCAGCGTTGGGGCAGCTAGAGGCACCGGGGAGCTGTTTTTT.

This clone has only a few counts. This chain links TRBV30 with TRBJ2-7; 7 nucleotides line up with TRBD1. From germline, CDR1 is GTSNPN and CDR2 SVGIG (reference sequence). CDR3 length: 14 residues. The V gene end was trimmed by 4 bases and the J gene end by 2 bases; junction bases not matched to a gene: 8. CDR3 sequence: CAWNLGQVTYEQYF. The CDR3 nucleotides are TGTGCCTGGAACCTCGGACAGGTTACCTACGAGCAGTACTTC.

This sequence joins TRBV29-1 and TRBJ1-2; no clear D. V was pared by 4 bases and J by 6 bases, with 12 bases between. This CDR3 has 12 amino acids. Looked up from germline, CDR1 is SQVTM and CDR2 is ANQGSEA. CDR3 sequence reads: CSVGGQSDGYTF. The DNA for the CDR3 is TGCAGCGTTGGTGGGCAGTCGGATGGCTACACCTTC.

The rearrangement links TRBV5-1 to TRBJ2-7; 7 bases map to TRBD1. Germline V gene sequence: CDR1 SGHRS, CDR2 YFSETQ. V dropped 2 bases and J dropped 3; count of bases not matched to a gene: 5. This CDR3 region has 14 residues. The DNA for the CDR3 is TGCGCCAGCAGCTTACGACAGGGAGTCTACGAGCAGTACTTC. Protein product: CASSLRQGVYEQYF. The variable domain in full, completed from reference TRBV5-1 and TRBJ2-7, reads KAGVTQTPRYLIKTRGQQVTLSCSPISGHRSVSWYQQTPGQGLQFLFEYFSETQRNKGNFPGRFSGRQFSNSRSEMNVSTLELGDSALYLCASSLRQGVYEQYFGPGTRLTVT.

The J gene is TRBJ2-1, the V gene TRBV5-1; 8 positions match TRBD2. This CDR3 is built from 15 residues. CDR1 is SGHRS, CDR2 YFSETQ, per germline. With 5 bases clipped from V and 1 base from J, the junction kept 5 bases outside the gene matches. The CDR3 reads CASRPTSASYNEQFF. CDR3 DNA sequence: TGCGCCAGCAGACCGACTAGCGCTTCCTACAATGAGCAGTTCTTC.

The V gene is TRBV27, the J gene TRBJ1-2; 7 bases match TRBD1. There are 16 residues in the CDR3. The trim removed 5 bases at V and 8 bases at J, leaving 17 bases unmatched. Germline V gene lookup returns CDR1 MNHEY and CDR2 SMNVEV (reference sequence). CDR3 region: CASSPPHRQGIMGYTF. The CDR3 bases are TGTGCCAGCAGTCCGCCGCATCGACAGGGAATTATGGGCTACACCTTC.

The chain carries TRBV4-1 and TRBJ2-3; TRBD2 agrees at 11 bases. The ends lost 4 bases at V and 2 bases at J; junction bases unmatched: 5. This CDR3 spans 16 amino acids. Germline V CDR1 and CDR2: MGHRA, YSYEKL. The CDR3 DNA is TGCGCCAGCAGCCGAAAGGGACTAGCGGACACAGATACGCAGTATTTT. Its translation is CASSRKGLADTDTQYF.

V and J are TRBV5-1 and TRBJ2-2; either TRBD1 or TRBD2 may supply D (5 bases each). Germline V gene lookup returns CDR1 SGHRS and CDR2 YFSETQ. CDR3 size: 14 residues. V lost 2 bases to trimming and J lost 5 bases, with 10 bases between them. Written as DNA, the CDR3 is TGCGCCAGCAGCTTTTCCGGGGCGACCGGGGAGCTGTTTTTT. This gives the protein CASSFSGATGELFF.

CDR3 residues: CASSSGGQVYEQYF. In DNA, the CDR3 is TGTGCCAGCAGCTCTGGGGGTCAGGTCTACGAGCAGTACTTC. The chain employs TRBV7-2 and TRBJ2-7, with D perhaps matching TRBD1 or TRBD2 (5 bases each). The V and J ends lost 4 bases and 3 bases respectively, with 13 bases between them. The germline gives CDR1 SGHTA, CDR2 FQGNSA. The length of the CDR3 is 14 residues.

V and J are TRBV5-1 and TRBJ2-7; D perhaps matches TRBD1 (5 bases). The CDR3 length is 14 residues. Between the trimmed V and J ends, which lost 0 bases and 1 base, there was a span of 8 bases. CDR1 and CDR2 from the germline V gene are SGHRS and YFSETQ. This chain's CDR3 is CASSLDRLSYEQYF. The CDR3 region has the DNA TGCGCCAGCAGCTTGGACAGGCTGTCCTACGAGCAGTACTTC. Combining the CDR3 with reference TRBV5-1 and TRBJ2-7 gives the whole variable domain KAGVTQTPRYLIKTRGQQVTLSCSPISGHRSVSWYQQTPGQGLQFLFEYFSETQRNKGNFPGRFSGRQFSNSRSEMNVSTLELGDSALYLCASSLDRLSYEQYFGPGTRLTVT.

This clone has only a few counts. The chain is built from TRBV4-2 and TRBJ2-5, with D maybe TRBD2 (6 bases). Germline V gene data show CDR1 as LGHNA and CDR2 as YNFKEQ. The CDR3 length is 13 residues. The ends were cut back, 1 base at V and 3 bases at J, with 6 bases in the middle. CDR3 amino acids: CASSQGLEETQYF. The CDR3 coding sequence is TGTGCCAGCAGCCAAGGACTAGAAGAGACCCAGTACTTC.

The J gene is TRBJ2-7, the V gene TRBV15; tentative D call: TRBD2 (5 bases). Trimming cost V 0 bases and J 5 bases, with 17 bases left between them. The CDR3 runs to 16 residues. Germline loops: CDR1 LNHNV, CDR2 YYDKDF (reference sequence). The CDR3 here is CATSRDKRGYQDEQYF. The CDR3, as DNA: TGTGCCACCAGCAGAGATAAACGAGGGTATCAGGACGAGCAGTACTTC.

The rearrangement links TRBV19 to TRBJ1-5, with a tentative D call TRBD1 (6 bases). Trimming pared 4 bases from V and 6 bases from J, leaving 13 bases between. Germline CDR1 reads LNHDA; CDR2 reads SQIVND (reference sequence). The CDR3 extends over 14 amino acids. CDR3 bases: TGTGCCAGTAGTAGCGGCAGGGGTCGTCAGCCCCAGCATTTT. As protein: CASSSGRGRQPQHF.

The chain is built from TRBV7-9 and TRBJ1-1; D is undetermined. Germline loops: CDR1 SEHNR, CDR2 FQNEAQ (reference sequence). V dropped 5 bases and J dropped 0 bases, with 7 bases sitting between them. The CDR3 consists of 13 residues. The CDR3: CASSADVNTEAFF. Written as DNA, the CDR3 is TGTGCCAGCAGCGCAGATGTGAACACTGAAGCTTTCTTT.

Worth noting for this clone: This sample includes further DNA sequences coding for the same CDR3. The chain employs TRBV5-1 and TRBJ1-1, with 7 nucleotides matching TRBD1. The CDR3 is 15 amino acids. The V segment lost 4 bases and the J segment 0 bases; nucleotides outside the gene matches: 6. Germline CDR1 SGHRS, CDR2 YFSETQ. In nucleotides, the CDR3 is TGCGCCAGCAGCAAAGCTACAGGGGTGAACACTGAAGCTTTCTTT. As protein: CASSKATGVNTEAFF.